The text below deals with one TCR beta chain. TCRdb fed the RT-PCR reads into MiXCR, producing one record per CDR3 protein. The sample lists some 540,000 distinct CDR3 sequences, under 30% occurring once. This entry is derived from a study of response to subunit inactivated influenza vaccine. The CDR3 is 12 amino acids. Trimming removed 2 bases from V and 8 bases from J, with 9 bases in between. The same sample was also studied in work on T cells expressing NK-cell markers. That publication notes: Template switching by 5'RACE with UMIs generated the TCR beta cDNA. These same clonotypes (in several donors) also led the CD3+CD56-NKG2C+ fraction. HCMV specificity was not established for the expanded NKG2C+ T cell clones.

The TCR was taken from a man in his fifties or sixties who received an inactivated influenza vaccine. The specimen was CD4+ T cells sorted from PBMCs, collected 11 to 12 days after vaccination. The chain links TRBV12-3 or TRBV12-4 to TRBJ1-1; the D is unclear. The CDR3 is CASSLTWVEAFF. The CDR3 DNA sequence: TGTGCCAGCAGTTTAACTTGGGTAGAAGCTTTCTTT.